This T cell receptor (beta chain) was retrieved from a study of cytomegalovirus exposure and HLA in healthy donors (dated by TCRdb to about 2017). Background on the whole study: The approximately 710 repertoires of the first cohort and the 95 to 150 validation repertoires were produced on the same platform, according to a later analysis. A separate validation cohort of about 110 different subjects was used in addition to the approximately 700-subject first cohort. To predict cytomegalovirus infection status, the study combined high-throughput TCR immunosequencing, statistical association of individual TCRs with disease status, and machine learning. The study aimed to test whether signatures of past pathogen exposure could be identified by cataloging public T cell receptors.

Regarding this clone: Its target antigen remains unknown. No quality values exist for individual bases; no much larger clone is one base distant.

The research as a whole found: Across donors, most TCR sequences were observed very rarely, whereas some public TCRs were present in many individuals. In vitro tests confirmed that a few of the cytomegalovirus-associated TCR beta chains recognize cytomegalovirus antigens. Cytomegalovirus status was reported to be diagnosed by the classifier with high specificity and sensitivity in both the original and validation cohorts. The authors suggested that the approach could potentially be extended to other disease states and immunological phenotypes. A later analysis found that TCRs clustered in the first cohort also tended to co-occur in the 120 validation repertoires, with 90% to 95% of cluster scores above 0. In the study, 164 TCR beta chains were listed as associated with cytomegalovirus. The validation cohort had no HLA typing available for a later analysis, so co-occurrence within that cohort was assessed over all 130 or so repertoires.

The donors were included in the validation cohort of 100 to 150 subjects, a group kept apart from the roughly 610-subject first cohort. The library was made by the immunoSEQ multiplex PCR assay. In the original analysis: To diagnose cytomegalovirus status from the catalog of TCR beta chain sequences, a statistical classification framework was built. TCRdb mirrors the immuneACCESS table, restricted to in-frame sequences. Some clones are absent from its copies; in checked studies, under half trace to an unresolved V gene, and the reason for the others is unknown. The DNA gave D and trimming, while V, J and clone size come from that table. The sample table holds 170,000 or so clones, of which roughly 80% were seen once. The top ten hold about 2.8% of the sample. Spanning cysteine to phenylalanine, the CDR3 consists of 16 amino acids. The CDR3 DNA has 48 bases and is translated from base 1. For CDR1 and CDR2, the germline V gene lists SGDLS and YYNGEE. Unmatched junction bases come to 7, with V trimmed by 4 bases and J by 6 bases.

The sample taken for sequencing was PBMCs. This sequence originates from a woman younger than 35 in good health and CMV-seropositive. The V gene is TRBV9 and the J gene is TRBJ2-3, with TRBD2 matching 14 junction bases. The CDR3 corresponds to CASSIRLAGGPDTQYF. DNA sequence: TGTGCCAGCAGCATCAGACTAGCGGGGGGGCCGGATACGCAGTATTTT.